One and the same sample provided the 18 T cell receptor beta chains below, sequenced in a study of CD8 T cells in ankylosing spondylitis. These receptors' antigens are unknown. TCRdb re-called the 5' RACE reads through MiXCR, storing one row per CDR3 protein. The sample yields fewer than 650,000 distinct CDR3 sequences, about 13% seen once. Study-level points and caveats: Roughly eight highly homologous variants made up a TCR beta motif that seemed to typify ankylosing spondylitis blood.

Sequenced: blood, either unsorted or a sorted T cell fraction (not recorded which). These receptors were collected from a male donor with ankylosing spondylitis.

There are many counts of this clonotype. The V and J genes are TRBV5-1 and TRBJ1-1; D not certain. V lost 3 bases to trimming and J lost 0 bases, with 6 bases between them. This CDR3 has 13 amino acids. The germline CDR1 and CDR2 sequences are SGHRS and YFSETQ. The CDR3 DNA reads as TGCGCCAGCAGCTACCAGATGAACACTGAAGCTTTCTTT. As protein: CASSYQMNTEAFF. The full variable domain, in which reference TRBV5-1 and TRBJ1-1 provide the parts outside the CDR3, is KAGVTQTPRYLIKTRGQQVTLSCSPISGHRSVSWYQQTPGQGLQFLFEYFSETQRNKGNFPGRFSGRQFSNSRSEMNVSTLELGDSALYLCASSYQMNTEAFFGQGTRLTVV.

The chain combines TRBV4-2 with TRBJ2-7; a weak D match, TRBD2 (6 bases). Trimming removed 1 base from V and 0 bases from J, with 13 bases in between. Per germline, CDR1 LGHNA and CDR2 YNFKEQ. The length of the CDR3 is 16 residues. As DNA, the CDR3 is TGTGCCAGCAGCCAAGTCCTAGCGAGAGGCTCCTACGAGCAGTACTTC. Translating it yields CASSQVLARGSYEQYF.

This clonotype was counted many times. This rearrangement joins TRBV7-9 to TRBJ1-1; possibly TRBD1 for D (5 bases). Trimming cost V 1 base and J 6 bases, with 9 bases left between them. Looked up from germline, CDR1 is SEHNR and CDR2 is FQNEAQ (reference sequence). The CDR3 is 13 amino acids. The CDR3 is CASSLGLQAEAFF. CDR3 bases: TGTGCCAGCAGCTTAGGTCTACAGGCTGAAGCTTTCTTT.

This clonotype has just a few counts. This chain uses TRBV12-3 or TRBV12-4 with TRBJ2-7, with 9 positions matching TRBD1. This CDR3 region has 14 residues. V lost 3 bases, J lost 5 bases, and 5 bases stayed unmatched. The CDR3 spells CASSLRQGEDEQYF. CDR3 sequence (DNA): TGTGCCAGCAGTTTGAGACAGGGGGAGGACGAGCAGTACTTC.

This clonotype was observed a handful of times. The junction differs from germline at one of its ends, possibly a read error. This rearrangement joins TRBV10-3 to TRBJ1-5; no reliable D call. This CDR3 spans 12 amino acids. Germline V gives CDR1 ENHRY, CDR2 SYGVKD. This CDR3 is CAISESTQDPTF. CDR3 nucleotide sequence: TGTGCCATCAGTGAGTCCACCCAGGATCCTACCTTT.

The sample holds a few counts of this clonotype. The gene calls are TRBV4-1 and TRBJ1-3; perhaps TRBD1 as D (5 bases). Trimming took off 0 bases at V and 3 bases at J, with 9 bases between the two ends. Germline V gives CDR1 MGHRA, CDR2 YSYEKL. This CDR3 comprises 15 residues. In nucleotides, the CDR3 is TGCGCCAGCAGCCAAGAGGAGACAGTTGGAAACACCATATATTTT. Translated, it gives CASSQEETVGNTIYF.

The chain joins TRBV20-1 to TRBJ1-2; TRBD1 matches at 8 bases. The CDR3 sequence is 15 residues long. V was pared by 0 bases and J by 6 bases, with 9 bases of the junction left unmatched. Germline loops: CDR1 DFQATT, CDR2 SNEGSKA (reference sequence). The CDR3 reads CSARDRGQGFDGYTF. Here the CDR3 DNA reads TGCAGTGCTAGAGACAGGGGGCAGGGGTTCGATGGCTACACCTTC.

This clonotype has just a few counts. The CDR3 reads CASSPRLAGAYEQYF. The DNA for the CDR3 is TGTGCCAGCAGCCCTCGACTAGCTGGGGCCTACGAGCAGTACTTC. The chain links TRBV12-3 or TRBV12-4 to TRBJ2-7, with 7 bases aligning to TRBD2. This CDR3 is 15 amino acids long. With 6 bases clipped from V and 2 bases from J, the junction kept 10 bases outside the gene matches.

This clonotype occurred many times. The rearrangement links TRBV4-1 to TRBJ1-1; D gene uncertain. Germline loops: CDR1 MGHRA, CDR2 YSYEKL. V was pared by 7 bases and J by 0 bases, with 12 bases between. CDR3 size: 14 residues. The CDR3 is CASTPGPLNTEAFF. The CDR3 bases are TGCGCCAGCACCCCCGGCCCTTTGAACACTGAAGCTTTCTTT.

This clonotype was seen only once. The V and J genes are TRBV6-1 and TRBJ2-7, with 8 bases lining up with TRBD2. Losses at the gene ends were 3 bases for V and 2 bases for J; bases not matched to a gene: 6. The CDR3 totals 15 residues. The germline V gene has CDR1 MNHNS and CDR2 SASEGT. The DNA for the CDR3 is TGTGCCAGCAGTGACCCGGGACTAGGCACCTACGAGCAGTACGTC. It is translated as CASSDPGLGTYEQYV.

As DNA, the CDR3 is TGTGCCAGCAGGGGACTAGCGGGAAGCTCCTACGAGCAGTACTTC. This gives the protein CASRGLAGSSYEQYF. The V call is TRBV11-2, the J call TRBJ2-7, with 13 bases identical to TRBD2. V trimming: 6 bases; J trimming: 0 bases; junction bases outside the gene matches: 2. This CDR3 has 15 residues. Looked up from germline, CDR1 is SGHAT and CDR2 is FQNNGV.

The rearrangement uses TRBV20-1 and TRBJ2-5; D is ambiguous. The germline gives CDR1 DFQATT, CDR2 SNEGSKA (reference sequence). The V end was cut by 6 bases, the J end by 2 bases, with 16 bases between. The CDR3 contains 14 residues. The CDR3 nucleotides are TGCAGTGCCCTAAACCCTGGACGGCAAGAGACCCAGTACTTC. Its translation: CSALNPGRQETQYF.

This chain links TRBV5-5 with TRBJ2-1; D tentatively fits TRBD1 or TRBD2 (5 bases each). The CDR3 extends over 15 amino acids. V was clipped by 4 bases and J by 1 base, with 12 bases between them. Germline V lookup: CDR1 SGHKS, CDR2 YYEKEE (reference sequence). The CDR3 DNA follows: TGTGCCAGCAGCCTCTGGGACCAGTCCTACAATGAGCAGTTCTTC. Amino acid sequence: CASSLWDQSYNEQFF. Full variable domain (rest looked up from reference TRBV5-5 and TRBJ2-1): DAGVTQSPTHLIKTRGQQVTLRCSPISGHKSVSWYQQVLGQGPQFIFQYYEKEERGRGNFPDRFSARQFPNYSSELNVNALLLGDSALYLCASSLWDQSYNEQFFGPGTRLTVL.

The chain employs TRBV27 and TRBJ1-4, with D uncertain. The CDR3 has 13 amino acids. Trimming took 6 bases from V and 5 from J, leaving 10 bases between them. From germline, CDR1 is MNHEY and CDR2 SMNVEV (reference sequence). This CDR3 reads CASRRWENEKLFF. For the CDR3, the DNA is TGTGCCAGCAGACGATGGGAAAATGAAAAACTGTTTTTT. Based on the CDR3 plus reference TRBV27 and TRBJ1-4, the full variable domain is EAQVTQNPRYLITVTGKKLTVTCSQNMNHEYMSWYRQDPGLGLRQIYYSMNVEVTDKGDVPEGYKVSRKEKRNFPLILESPSPNQTSLYFCASRRWENEKLFFGSGTQLSVL.

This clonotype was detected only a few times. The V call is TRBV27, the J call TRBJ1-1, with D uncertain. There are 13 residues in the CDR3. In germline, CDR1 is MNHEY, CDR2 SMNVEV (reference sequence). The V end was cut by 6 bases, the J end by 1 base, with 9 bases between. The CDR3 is CASSWQGNTEAFF. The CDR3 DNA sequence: TGTGCCAGCAGCTGGCAAGGGAACACTGAAGCTTTCTTT.

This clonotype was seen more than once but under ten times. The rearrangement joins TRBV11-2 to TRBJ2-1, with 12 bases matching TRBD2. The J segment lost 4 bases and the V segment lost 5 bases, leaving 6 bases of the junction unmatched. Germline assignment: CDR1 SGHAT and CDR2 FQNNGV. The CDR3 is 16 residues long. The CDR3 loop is CASSIGTSGPYNEQFF. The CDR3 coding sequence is TGTGCCAGCAGCATTGGGACTAGCGGGCCTTACAATGAGCAGTTCTTC.

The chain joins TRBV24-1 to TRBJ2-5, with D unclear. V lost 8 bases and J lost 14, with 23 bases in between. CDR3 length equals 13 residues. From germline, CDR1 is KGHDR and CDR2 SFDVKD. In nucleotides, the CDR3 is TGTGCCACCACCAGAGGTCCCGCGGAGAAGGCCTACTTC. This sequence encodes CATTRGPAEKAYF.

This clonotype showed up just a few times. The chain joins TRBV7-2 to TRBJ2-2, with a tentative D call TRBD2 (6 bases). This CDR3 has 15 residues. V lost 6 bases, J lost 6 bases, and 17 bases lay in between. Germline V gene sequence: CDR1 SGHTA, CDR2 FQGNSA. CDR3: CASRPGLGGAGELFF. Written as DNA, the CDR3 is TGTGCCAGCAGGCCCGGACTGGGGGGTGCCGGGGAGCTGTTTTTT.